These 8 T cell receptor beta chains originate from one sample sequenced in a study of blood T cell repertoires in COVID-19. This table comes from immunoSEQ multiplex PCR, and its TCRdb copy is limited to in-frame clones, with some not included. The table includes 250,000 to 350,000 clones, approximately 85% detected once. The sample taken for sequencing was peripheral blood. These TCRs come from a human donor with COVID-19, enrolled during active disease. The donor label of this sample is uncertain.

J is TRBJ2-7 and V is TRBV7-6; D is unresolved. This CDR3 contains 12 residues. Trimming left V 4 bases short and J 3 bases short, with 7 bases between. Looked up from germline, CDR1 is SGHVS and CDR2 is FNYEAQ. The CDR3 DNA reads TGTGCCAGCAGCTCGGTAAGCTACGAGCAGTACTTC. This codes for CASSSVSYEQYF.

This sequence joins TRBV4-1 and TRBJ1-4; 10 bases map to TRBD1. The length of the CDR3 is 16 residues. V lost 4 bases, J lost 7 bases, and 9 bases stayed unmatched. The germline V gene has CDR1 MGHRA and CDR2 YSYEKL. The CDR3 region is CASSRIPGQGSEKLFF. In DNA, the CDR3 is TGCGCCAGCAGCCGTATACCGGGACAGGGGAGTGAAAAACTGTTTTTT.

The V call is TRBV5-1, the J call TRBJ2-3; D remains ambiguous. This CDR3 comprises 13 residues. V lost 2 bases and J 0 bases, leaving 4 bases between the germline ends. Germline V gene data show CDR1 as SGHRS and CDR2 as YFSETQ. CDR3 DNA sequence: TGCGCCAGCAGCTTAGCGAGCACAGATACGCAGTATTTT. Amino acid sequence: CASSLASTDTQYF.

This clone was observed a handful of times. The chain has TRBV7-8 and TRBJ2-7; D not certain. The germline gives CDR1 SGHVS, CDR2 FQNEAQ. Trimming took 4 bases from V and 3 from J, leaving 4 bases between them. The CDR3 loop spans 11 amino acids. CDR3 protein: CASSSYYEQYF. The CDR3 region has the DNA TGTGCCAGCAGCTCGTACTACGAGCAGTACTTC. Together with reference TRBV7-8 and TRBJ2-7, the CDR3 gives the full variable domain: GAGVSQSPRYKVAKRGQDVALRCDPISGHVSLFWYQQALGQGPEFLTYFQNEAQLDKSGLPSDRFFAERPEGSVSTLKIQRTQQEDSAVYLCASSSYYEQYFGPGTRLTVT.

The gene calls are TRBV30 and TRBJ2-7, with 7 bases that match TRBD1. CDR1 and CDR2 (germline): GTSNPN, SVGIG (reference sequence). Trimming at V came to 5 bases and at J to 3 bases, leaving 1 base not matched to a gene. The CDR3 has 11 residues. CDR3 in amino acids: CAWGDSYEQYF. The CDR3 DNA reads as TGTGCCTGGGGGGACAGCTACGAGCAGTACTTC.

This sequence joins TRBV5-1 and TRBJ1-1; 9 bases match TRBD1. This CDR3 spans 17 amino acids. The V segment lost 4 bases and the J segment 1 base; nucleotides outside the gene matches: 11. Per the germline V gene, CDR1 is SGHRS and CDR2 is YFSETQ. CDR3 protein: CASSKEIGQGRNTEAFF. The CDR3, as DNA: TGCGCCAGCAGCAAAGAAATCGGACAGGGGAGGAACACTGAAGCTTTCTTT.

This chain uses TRBV30 with TRBJ1-3; D ambiguous. There are 12 residues in the CDR3. Germline CDR1 reads GTSNPN; CDR2 reads SVGIG (reference sequence). Between the trimmed V and J ends, which lost 3 bases and 1 base, there was a span of 4 bases. As DNA, the CDR3 is TGTGCCTGGAGCGGGTCTGGAAACACCATATATTTT. Translation gives CAWSGSGNTIYF.

This sequence joins TRBV15 and TRBJ2-1; D might be TRBD2 (5 bases). Between the trimmed V and J ends, which lost 0 bases and 5 bases, there was a span of 11 bases. This CDR3 contains 15 residues. Per the germline V gene, CDR1 is LNHNV and CDR2 is YYDKDF (reference sequence). The CDR3 bases are TGTGCCACCAGCAGAGATCGGGGTGAAAACAATGAGCAGTTCTTC. Its protein is CATSRDRGENNEQFF. Together with reference TRBV15 and TRBJ2-1, the CDR3 gives the full variable domain: DAMVIQNPRYQVTQFGKPVTLSCSQTLNHNVMYWYQQKSSQAPKLLFHYYDKDFNNEADTPDNFQSRRPNTSFCFLDIRSPGLGDTAMYLCATSRDRGENNEQFFGPGTRLTVL.